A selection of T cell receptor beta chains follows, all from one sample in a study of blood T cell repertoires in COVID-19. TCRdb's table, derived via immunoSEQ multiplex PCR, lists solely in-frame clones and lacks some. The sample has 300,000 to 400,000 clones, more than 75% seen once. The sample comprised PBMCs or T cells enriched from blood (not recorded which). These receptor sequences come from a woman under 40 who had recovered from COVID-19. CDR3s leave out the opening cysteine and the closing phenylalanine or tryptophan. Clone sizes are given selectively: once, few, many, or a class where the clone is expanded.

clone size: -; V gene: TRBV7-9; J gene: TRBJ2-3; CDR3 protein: ASSLGRTDTQY
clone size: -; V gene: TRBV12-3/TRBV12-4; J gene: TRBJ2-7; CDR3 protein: ASSLEGREQY
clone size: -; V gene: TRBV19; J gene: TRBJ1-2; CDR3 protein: ASSISAGGLRDYGYT
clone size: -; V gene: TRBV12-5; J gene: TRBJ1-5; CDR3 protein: ASGSVAQH
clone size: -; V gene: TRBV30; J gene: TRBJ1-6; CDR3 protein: AWSPSVTVYSPLH
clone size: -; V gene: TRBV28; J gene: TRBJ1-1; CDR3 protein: ATKTGVIEAF
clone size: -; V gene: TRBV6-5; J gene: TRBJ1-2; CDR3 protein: ASSRQGGTNYGYT
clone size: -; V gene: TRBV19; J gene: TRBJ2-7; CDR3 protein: ASSIGPAVYEQY
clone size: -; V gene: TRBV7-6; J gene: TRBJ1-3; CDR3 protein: ASSLAAGISGNTIY
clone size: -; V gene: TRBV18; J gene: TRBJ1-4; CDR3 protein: ASSDGTGGRKLF
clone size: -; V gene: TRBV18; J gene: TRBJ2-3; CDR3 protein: ASSPDAGTSGGYSTDTQY
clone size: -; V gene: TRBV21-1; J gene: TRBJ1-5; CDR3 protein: ASTPRGTGVNQPQH
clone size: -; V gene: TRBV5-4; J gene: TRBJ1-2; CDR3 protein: ASSFVTGNYGYT
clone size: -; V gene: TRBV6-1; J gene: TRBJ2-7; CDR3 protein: ASSEVDRTSGTSYEQY
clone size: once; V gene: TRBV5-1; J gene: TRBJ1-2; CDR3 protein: ASSKYRGSDGYT
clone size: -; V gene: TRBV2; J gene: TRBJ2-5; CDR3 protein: ASRAGQETQY
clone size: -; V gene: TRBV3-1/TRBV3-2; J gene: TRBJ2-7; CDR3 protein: ASSQLAKYEQY
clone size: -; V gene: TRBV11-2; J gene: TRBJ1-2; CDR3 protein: ASSLVQSYGYT
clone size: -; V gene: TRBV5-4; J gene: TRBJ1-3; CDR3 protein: ASSLYQGAGNTIY
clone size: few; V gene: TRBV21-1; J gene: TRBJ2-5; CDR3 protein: ASSKVPRVHETQY
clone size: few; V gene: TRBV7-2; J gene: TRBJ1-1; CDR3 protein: ASSLGGGMNTEAF
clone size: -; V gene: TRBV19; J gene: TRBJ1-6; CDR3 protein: ASKSSTSNSPLH
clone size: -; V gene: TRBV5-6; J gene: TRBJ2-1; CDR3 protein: ASSTDMGLAGGNEQF
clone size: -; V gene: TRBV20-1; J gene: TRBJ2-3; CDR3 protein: SASRRQGHPDTQY
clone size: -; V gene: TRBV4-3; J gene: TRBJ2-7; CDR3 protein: ASSQVGAGGPYEQY
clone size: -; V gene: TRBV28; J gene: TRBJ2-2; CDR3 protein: ASTPLAGGDGELF
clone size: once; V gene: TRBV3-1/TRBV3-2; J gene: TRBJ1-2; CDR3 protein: ASSLRGHGYGYT
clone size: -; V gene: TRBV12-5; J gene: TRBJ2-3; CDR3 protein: ASGDSGGWSDTQY
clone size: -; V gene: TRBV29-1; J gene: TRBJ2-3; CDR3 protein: SASLAGSTDTQY
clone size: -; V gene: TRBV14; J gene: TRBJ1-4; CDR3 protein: ASSQLGQTNEKLF
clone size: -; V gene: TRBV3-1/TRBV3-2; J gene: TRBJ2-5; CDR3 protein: ASSQDPASIWETQY